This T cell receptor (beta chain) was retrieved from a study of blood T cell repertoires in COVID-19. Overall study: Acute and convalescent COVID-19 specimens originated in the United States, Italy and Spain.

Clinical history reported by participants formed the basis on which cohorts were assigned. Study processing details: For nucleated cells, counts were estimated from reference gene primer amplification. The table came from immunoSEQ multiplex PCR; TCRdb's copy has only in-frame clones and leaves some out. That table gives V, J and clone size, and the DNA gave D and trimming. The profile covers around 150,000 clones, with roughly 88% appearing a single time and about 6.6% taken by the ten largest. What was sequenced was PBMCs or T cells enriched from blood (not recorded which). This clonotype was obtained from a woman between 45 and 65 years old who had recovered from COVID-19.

The CDR3: CASSAGGQETQYF. CDR3 DNA sequence: TGTGCCAGCAGCGCTGGCGGGCAAGAGACCCAGTACTTC. The rearrangement uses TRBV9 and TRBJ2-5, with D tentatively TRBD2 (5 bases). Germline assignment: CDR1 SGDLS and CDR2 YYNGEE. This CDR3 comprises 13 residues. The V gene lost 3 bases and the J gene lost 2 bases, with 8 bases spanning the gap.